This T cell receptor beta chain was captured by sequencing in a study of control samples from healthy donors and cancer patients. Germline CDR1 and CDR2: MNHEY and SMNVEV (reference sequence). After removal of 4 bases from V and 5 bases from J, the junction contained 8 bases not matched to a gene. The CDR3 runs to 16 residues. The data were produced by immunoSEQ multiplex PCR, yet TCRdb's version contains in-frame clones alone and is incomplete. The sample has 95,000 to 130,000 clones; 85% to 90% are singletons. The chain has TRBV27 and TRBJ2-1, with TRBD2 matching 10 bases. This clonotype was obtained from a woman between 45 and 60 years old with colorectal cancer. Sample: PBMCs. The CDR3: CASSSVLAGGNNEQFF. In DNA form, the CDR3 reads TGTGCCAGCAGTTCCGTTTTAGCGGGGGGTAACAATGAGCAGTTCTTC.